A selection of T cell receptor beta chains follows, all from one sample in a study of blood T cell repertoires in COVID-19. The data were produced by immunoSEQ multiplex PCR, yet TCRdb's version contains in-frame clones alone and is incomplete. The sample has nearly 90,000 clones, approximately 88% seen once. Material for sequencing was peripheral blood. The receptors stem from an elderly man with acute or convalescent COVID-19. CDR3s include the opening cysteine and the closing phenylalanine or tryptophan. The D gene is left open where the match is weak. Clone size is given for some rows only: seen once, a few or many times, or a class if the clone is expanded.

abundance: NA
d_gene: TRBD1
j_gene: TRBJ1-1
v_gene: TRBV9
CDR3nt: TGTGCCAGCAGCGGGACAGGGGTTAGCACTGAAGCTTTCTTT
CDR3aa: CASSGTGVSTEAFF

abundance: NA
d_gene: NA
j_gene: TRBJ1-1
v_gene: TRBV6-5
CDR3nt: TGTGCCAGCAGCTCCCACAGCGGGGACACTGAAGCTTTCTTT
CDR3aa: CASSSHSGDTEAFF

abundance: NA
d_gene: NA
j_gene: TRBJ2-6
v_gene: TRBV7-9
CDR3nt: TGTGCCAGCAGCTTAGGGGTGACACCTACTGGGGCCAACGTCCTGACTTTC
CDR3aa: CASSLGVTPTGANVLTF

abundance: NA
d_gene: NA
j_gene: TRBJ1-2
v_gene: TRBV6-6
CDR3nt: TGTGCCAGCAGTTACTCAGGAGGGACCGGTGGCTACACCTTC
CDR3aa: CASSYSGGTGGYTF

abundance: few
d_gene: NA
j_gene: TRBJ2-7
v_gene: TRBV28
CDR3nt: TGTGCCAGCATCCCAAGGGGGACCCATAACGAGCAGTACTTC
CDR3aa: CASIPRGTHNEQYF

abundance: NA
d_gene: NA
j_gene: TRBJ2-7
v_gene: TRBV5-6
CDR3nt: TGTGCCAGCAGCTTTGGTCTAGCCTACGAGCAGTACTTC
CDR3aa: CASSFGLAYEQYF

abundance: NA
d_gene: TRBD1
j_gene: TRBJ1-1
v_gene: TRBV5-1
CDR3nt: TGCGCCAGCAGCATCTACGGACAGGGGGCGGAGGCTTTCTTT
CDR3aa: CASSIYGQGAEAFF

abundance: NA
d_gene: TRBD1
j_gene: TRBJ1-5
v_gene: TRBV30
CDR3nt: TGTGCCTGGAGTAGGATGGCAGGGGGCAACGGCAATCAGCCCCAGCATTTT
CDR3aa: CAWSRMAGGNGNQPQHF

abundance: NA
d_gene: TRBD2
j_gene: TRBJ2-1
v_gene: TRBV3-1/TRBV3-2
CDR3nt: TGTGCCAGCAGCCACGGACTAGCGGGAGCTGAGCAGTTCTTC
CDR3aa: CASSHGLAGAEQFF

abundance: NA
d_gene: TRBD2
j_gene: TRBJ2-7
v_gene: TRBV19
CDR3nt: TGTGCCAGTAGTATGGGGCTAGCGGGAATCGAGCAGTACTTC
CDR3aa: CASSMGLAGIEQYF

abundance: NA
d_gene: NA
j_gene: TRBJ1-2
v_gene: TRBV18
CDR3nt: TGTGCCAGCTCGTCAGGCAGGGAAGCTAACTATGGCTACACCTTC
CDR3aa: CASSSGREANYGYTF

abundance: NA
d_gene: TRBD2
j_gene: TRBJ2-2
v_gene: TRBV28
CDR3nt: TGTGCCAGCGCTAGCGGGAGAAGTACCGGGGAGCTGTTTTTT
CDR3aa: CASASGRSTGELFF

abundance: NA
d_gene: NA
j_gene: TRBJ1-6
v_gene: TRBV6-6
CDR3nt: TGTGCCAGCAGGGACAGTTATAATTCACCCCTCCACTTT
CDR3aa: CASRDSYNSPLHF

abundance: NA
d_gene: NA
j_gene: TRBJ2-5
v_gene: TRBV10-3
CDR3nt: TGTGCCATCAGTGAGTCGTTTTCGCGGGGTCGAGGGACCCAGTACTTC
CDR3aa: CAISESFSRGRGTQYF

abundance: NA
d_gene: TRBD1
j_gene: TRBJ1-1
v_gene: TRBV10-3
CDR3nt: TGTGCCATCAGTGGAGTTGAGGGGGCCGGCACTGAAGCTTTCTTT
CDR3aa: CAISGVEGAGTEAFF

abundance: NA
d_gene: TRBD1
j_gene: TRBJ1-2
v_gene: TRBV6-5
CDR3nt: TGTGCCAGCGGGGATGGGACAGGGCAGGGGTATGGCTACACCTTC
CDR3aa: CASGDGTGQGYGYTF

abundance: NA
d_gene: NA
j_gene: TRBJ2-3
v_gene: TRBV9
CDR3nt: TGTGCCAGCAGCGTAGGGGGGGGCGGCGGAGATACGCAGTATTTT
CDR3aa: CASSVGGGGGDTQYF